This T cell receptor beta chain was sequenced during a study of blood T cell repertoires in COVID-19. This CDR3 contains 17 residues. Trimming removed 3 bases from V and 4 bases from J, with 21 bases in between. Germline V lookup: CDR1 MGHRA, CDR2 YSYEKL. Clones were read by immunoSEQ multiplex PCR, and TCRdb kept only the in-frame ones, dropping some. The top ten hold over 7.5% of the sample, which has around 180,000 clones, approximately 85% seen once. This clone has more than one count but fewer than ten. Sequencing used PBMCs or T cells enriched from blood (not recorded which). The gene calls are TRBV4-1 and TRBJ1-1; a weak D match, TRBD1 (5 bases). The source of this sequence is a woman between 25 and 40 years old who had recovered from COVID-19. CDR3 nucleotides: TGCGCCAGCAGCCATTCAATCCTCGTAAGGGGAGGCACTGAAGCTTTCTTT. It translates to CASSHSILVRGGTEAFF.